A selection of T cell receptor beta chains follows, all from one sample in a study of control samples from healthy donors and cancer patients. Only in-frame clones appear in the TCRdb table, and some are missing; sequencing was by immunoSEQ multiplex PCR. The data show over 100,000 clones, with approximately 92% seen just once and 2% to 2.5% held by the top ten. The material sequenced was blood. The receptor source for this set is a woman between 45 and 60 years old in good health. Both conserved end residues are part of each CDR3. D genes are given only for firm matches. Rows give clone size only sometimes, using once, few, many, or a class for an expanded clone.

V gene	D gene	J gene	clone size	CDR3 DNA	CDR3 protein
TRBV12-3/TRBV12-4	.	TRBJ1-2	.	TGTGCCAGCAGCCCAAGGAGGGGAGATGGCTACACCTTC	CASSPRRGDGYTF
TRBV6-6	.	TRBJ1-1	.	TGTGCCAGCCTCGGGGACACGGGTAATGCTTTCTTT	CASLGDTGNAFF
TRBV4-1	TRBD2	TRBJ2-7	.	TGCGCCAGCAGCCGAGAACTAGCGGGGATCCACGAGCAGTACTTC	CASSRELAGIHEQYF
TRBV5-5	TRBD2	TRBJ2-1	.	TGTGCCAGCAGCCCTGGGCCCGGGACTAGCGGGAGTCCATACAATGAGCAGTTCTTC	CASSPGPGTSGSPYNEQFF
TRBV27	TRBD1	TRBJ2-7	.	TGTGCCAGCAGCCGAATGGGACAGGGTAGCGACGAGCAGTACTTC	CASSRMGQGSDEQYF
TRBV12-5	.	TRBJ2-7	.	TGTGCTAGTGAACTGGGCAGTGGACACTCCTCCTACGAGCAGTACTTC	CASELGSGHSSYEQYF
TRBV7-9	.	TRBJ1-5	.	TGTGCCAGCAGCTCGGGACAAAGCAATCAGCCCCAGCATTTT	CASSSGQSNQPQHF
TRBV24-1	TRBD2	TRBJ2-5	.	TGTGCCACCAGTGAGCCAGCGGGAGGGCTGGAGACCCAGTACTTC	CATSEPAGGLETQYF
TRBV29-1	TRBD2	TRBJ2-3	.	TGCAGCGTTGTAGCGGGGGTCACAGATACGCAGTATTTT	CSVVAGVTDTQYF
TRBV5-1	TRBD2	TRBJ2-3	.	TGCGCCAGCAGCATTAGCGGGAGCCGCACAGATACGCAGTATTTT	CASSISGSRTDTQYF
TRBV19	.	TRBJ1-1	.	TGTGCCAGCTTGACAGGAGGAACTGAAGCTTTCTTT	CASLTGGTEAFF
TRBV19	.	TRBJ1-2	once	TGTGCCAGTGAGACGACAGCTTCGGCCTATGGCTACACCTTC	CASETTASAYGYTF
TRBV3-1/TRBV3-2	.	TRBJ1-5	.	TGTGCCAGCAGCCAGGGAACGAGCAATCAGCCCCAGCATTTT	CASSQGTSNQPQHF
TRBV6-5	TRBD1	TRBJ1-2	.	TGTGCCAGCAGGGGACAGACCGGCTATGGCTACACCTTC	CASRGQTGYGYTF
TRBV11-2	TRBD1	TRBJ1-6	.	TGTGCCAGCAGCTTAGCACACAGGGGGCGTAATTCACCCCTCCACTTT	CASSLAHRGRNSPLHF
TRBV3-1/TRBV3-2	TRBD2	TRBJ2-3	.	TGTGCCAGCAGCCGACTAGCGGGTGGAACAGATACGCAGTATTTT	CASSRLAGGTDTQYF
TRBV19	.	TRBJ1-1	.	TGTGCCAGTAGTATGTTAGGGGGGAACACTGAAGCTTTCTTT	CASSMLGGNTEAFF
TRBV29-1	.	TRBJ1-5	.	TGCAGCGTCCTAGATCCAGGGGGCAATCAGCCCCAGCATTTT	CSVLDPGGNQPQHF
TRBV15	TRBD2	TRBJ2-1	once	TGTGCCACCAGCAGAGAGCGGGGGGTAGGCAATGAGCAGTTCTTC	CATSRERGVGNEQFF
TRBV3-1/TRBV3-2	.	TRBJ2-4	.	TGTGCCAGCAGCCTCGCGGGGACTTGGAACATTCAGTACTTC	CASSLAGTWNIQYF
TRBV28	.	TRBJ2-7	.	TGTGCCAGCGGCGAATCGGGACTCTCCTACGAGCAGTACTTC	CASGESGLSYEQYF
TRBV5-5	.	TRBJ2-7	.	TGTGCCAGCAGCGCGAGAACCGGCTTAAGACCCTACGAGCAGTACTTC	CASSARTGLRPYEQYF
TRBV4-2	.	TRBJ2-1	.	TGTGCCAGCAGCCAAGAAGGTGGCGGAGGCCCCTACAATGAGCAGTTCTTC	CASSQEGGGGPYNEQFF
TRBV10-3	.	TRBJ1-3	few	TGTGCCATCTGTGAGACAGGACATGGAAACACCATATATTTT	CAICETGHGNTIYF
TRBV5-6	TRBD2	TRBJ2-1	.	TGTGCCAGCAGCTTGGGGTTGGCACTAGCGGGATTGGGTGAGCAGTTCTTC	CASSLGLALAGLGEQFF
TRBV6-5	.	TRBJ2-3	.	TGTGCCAGCACCACCACAGGGCTGGATACGCAGTATTTT	CASTTTGLDTQYF
TRBV10-1	.	TRBJ2-5	.	TGCGCCAGCAGTGTGGGGCCTCGGGACGAGACCCAGTACTTC	CASSVGPRDETQYF
TRBV5-1	TRBD1	TRBJ2-1	.	TGCGCCAGCCGACCCGGGACAGGCTACAATGAGCAGTTCTTC	CASRPGTGYNEQFF
TRBV4-1	.	TRBJ2-1	.	TGCGCCAGCAGCCAAGATAAAACTAGCTTCAATGAGCAGTTCTTC	CASSQDKTSFNEQFF
TRBV5-1	.	TRBJ2-1	.	TGCGCCAGCAGCTTGCGGCAGGCGTTGCAGGATGAGCAGTTCTTC	CASSLRQALQDEQFF
TRBV5-1	TRBD1	TRBJ2-1	.	TGCGCCAGCAGCTTCCGGACAGGGATTTTAAATGAGCAGTTCTTC	CASSFRTGILNEQFF
TRBV19	.	TRBJ1-5	.	TGTGCCAGTAGCACAGGACGCAATCAGCCCCAGCATTTT	CASSTGRNQPQHF
TRBV6-4	TRBD2	TRBJ2-3	.	TGTGCCAGCAGTGATGAGGCGGGAGTACGGACAGATACGCAGTATTTT	CASSDEAGVRTDTQYF
TRBV19	TRBD1	TRBJ1-5	few	TGTGCCAGTATGGTGACAGGGGGCAATCAGCCCCAGCATTTT	CASMVTGGNQPQHF
TRBV3-1/TRBV3-2	.	TRBJ2-2	.	TGTGCCAGCAGCCAATACGGCGGAACGAACACCGGGGAGCTGTTTTTT	CASSQYGGTNTGELFF
TRBV19	TRBD1	TRBJ1-5	.	TGTGCCAGTAGTATCGACAGGGCTCGTGGTCAGCCCCAGCATTTT	CASSIDRARGQPQHF
TRBV18	TRBD1	TRBJ1-1	.	TGTGCCAGCTCAAAACAGGGGTTGGGCACTGAAGCTTTCTTT	CASSKQGLGTEAFF
TRBV6-5	TRBD1	TRBJ2-1	.	TGTGCCAGCAGTCTCGGGACAGGGTTTGGTGAGCAGTTCTTC	CASSLGTGFGEQFF